The entry below describes one TCR beta chain. The data derive from a study of blood T cells in healthy people across ages. CDR3 length: 15 amino acids. CDR1 is DFQATT, CDR2 SNEGSKA, per germline (reference sequence). A second PCR, run for roughly 7 to 11 cycles, used a sample-barcoded 5' primer plus a J-beta primer mix. One entry per CDR3 protein, called by TCRdb with MiXCR from the 5' RACE reads. The table lists about 400,000 distinct CDR3 sequences, roughly half of them singletons. The sequence was collected from a man in his sixties in good health. The sequenced sample consisted of blood. V usage is TRBV20-1 and J usage is TRBJ1-1, with 12 bases lining up with TRBD1. CDR3 nucleotides: TGCAGCGCCCTGGGACAGGGGGCGGGGAACACTGAAGCTTTCTTT. Translated: CSALGQGAGNTEAFF.